This passage covers 18 T cell receptor beta chains from one sample sequenced in a study of cytomegalovirus exposure and HLA in healthy donors (dated by TCRdb to the late 2010s). Receptor libraries were prepared by the immunoSEQ multiplex PCR assay. A mixture of 60 forward primers for TCR Vbeta segments and 13 reverse primers for TCR Jbeta segments was used in the multiplex PCR. What TCRdb holds here is the immuneACCESS table cut down to in-frame rearrangements. Part of the clones is not present; checked against another copy, under half of the missing clones reflect an unresolved V gene, and the others are unexplained. This sample lists some 44,000 clones; 45% to 65% were detected once. The ten largest account for 9% to 14% of the sample. Material: PBMCs. The receptors were sampled from a human donor in good health.

The table lists this clone with a few counts. The V call is TRBV6-5, the J call TRBJ2-7; 11 bases line up with TRBD2. With V trimmed by 0 bases and J by 2 bases, 0 bases remained unmatched. CDR1 MNHEY and CDR2 SVGAGI come from the germline V gene. CDR3 length equals 15 residues. The CDR3 sequence: CASSYSSGRAYEQYF. CDR3 nucleotides: TGTGCCAGCAGTTACTCTAGCGGGAGGGCCTACGAGCAGTACTTC.

V and J are TRBV5-1 and TRBJ2-4; the match to TRBD1 covers 8 bases. The CDR3 sequence is 15 residues long. Germline V CDR1 and CDR2: SGHRS, YFSETQ. The V segment lost 5 bases and the J segment 1 base; nucleotides outside the gene matches: 5. Written as DNA, the CDR3 is TGCGCCAGCAGGGACAGGGATAGGGCCAAAAACATTCAGTACTTC. This gives the protein CASRDRDRAKNIQYF.

The chain employs TRBV5-4 and TRBJ2-7; 8 bases fit TRBD2. The CDR3 consists of 14 residues. V shed 6 bases, J shed 2 bases, and the junction held 7 bases outside the gene matches. Germline loops: CDR1 SGHNT, CDR2 YYREEE (reference sequence). CDR3 region: CASTFSGGPYEQYF. Written as DNA, the CDR3 is TGTGCCAGCACCTTCAGCGGGGGTCCCTACGAGCAGTACTTC. Full variable domain (remainder filled in from reference TRBV5-4 and TRBJ2-7): ETGVTQSPTHLIKTRGQQVTLRCSSQSGHNTVSWYQQALGQGPQFIFQYYREEENGRGNFPPRFSGLQFPNYSSELNVNALELDDSALYLCASTFSGGPYEQYFGPGTRLTVT.

The chain combines TRBV7-8 with TRBJ1-6; TRBD1 matches 7 bases. The CDR3 runs to 14 residues. V was pared by 5 bases and J by 9 bases, with 7 bases of the junction left unmatched. Germline lookup yields CDR1 SGHVS and CDR2 FQNEAQ. The DNA for the CDR3 is TGTGCCAGCAGCGTGGGACAGATCGGTTCACCCCTCCACTTT. It is translated as CASSVGQIGSPLHF.

There are a few counts of this clone. V is TRBV6-1 and J is TRBJ1-6; a weak D match, TRBD1 (5 bases). The CDR3 has 13 residues. From germline, CDR1 is MNHNS and CDR2 SASEGT. The ends were cut back, 8 bases at V and 7 bases at J, with 12 bases in the middle. CDR3 protein: CASAVTDNSPLHF. The CDR3 DNA reads TGTGCCAGCGCTGTGACAGACAATTCACCCCTCCACTTT.

This chain links TRBV5-1 with TRBJ1-6; 7 bases fit TRBD1. Germline assignment: CDR1 SGHRS and CDR2 YFSETQ. CDR3 length equals 16 residues. With V trimmed by 0 bases and J by 3 bases, 3 bases remained unmatched. The chain's CDR3 is CASSLEGGGYNSPLHF. The CDR3 DNA sequence: TGCGCCAGCAGCTTGGAAGGGGGCGGCTATAATTCACCCCTCCACTTT.

V is TRBV12-5 and J is TRBJ2-5, with a weak D call TRBD2 (7 bases). V was trimmed by 0 bases and J by 5 bases, leaving 13 bases between them. Looked up from germline, CDR1 is LGHNT and CDR2 is FRNRAP. This CDR3 spans 15 amino acids. As DNA, the CDR3 is TGTGCTAGTGGTTTGGTGGGGGCGGGAGCGGAGACCCAGTACTTC. Protein: CASGLVGAGAETQYF.

The J gene is TRBJ1-3, the V gene TRBV6-6; D is unresolved. CDR3 size: 14 residues. The V gene lost 2 bases and the J gene lost 4 bases, with 9 bases spanning the gap. From germline, CDR1 is MNHNY and CDR2 SVGAGI (reference sequence). DNA for the CDR3: TGTGCCAGCAGTTACAGGGCGGGGGGAAACACCATATATTTT. Translated: CASSYRAGGNTIYF.

This rearrangement joins TRBV30 to TRBJ1-1; 9 positions match TRBD1. The CDR3 has 12 residues. From germline, CDR1 is GTSNPN and CDR2 SVGIG (reference sequence). V lost 0 bases, J lost 11 bases, and 4 bases stayed unmatched. Here the CDR3 reads CAWSVWTGDAFF. The CDR3 DNA is TGTGCCTGGAGTGTATGGACAGGGGACGCTTTCTTT.

There are a few counts of this clone. The chain combines TRBV5-4 with TRBJ2-5; D might be TRBD2 (6 bases). Germline CDR1 and CDR2: SGHNT and YYREEE (reference sequence). Trimming stripped 6 bases from V and 5 bases from J, with 20 bases between. The CDR3 consists of 15 residues. In DNA, the CDR3 is TGTGCCAGCACCTCTCGACTAGGGTCCGGGGAGACCCAGTACTTC. This translates into CASTSRLGSGETQYF.

J is TRBJ2-5 and V is TRBV7-2, with 10 bases lining up with TRBD1. The CDR3 totals 14 residues. V trimming: 5 bases; J trimming: 5 bases; junction bases outside the gene matches: 5. Germline values: CDR1 SGHTA, CDR2 FQGNSA. CDR3 nucleotides: TGTGCCAGCAGCCTGGGACAGGGGAGTGAGACCCAGTACTTC. Protein: CASSLGQGSETQYF.

The CDR3 nucleotides are TGTGCCTGGTCCAACCCCAGGGAAGGGAACACTGAAGCTTTCTTT. It encodes CAWSNPREGNTEAFF. The V gene is TRBV30, the J gene TRBJ1-1; possible D gene TRBD1, 5 bases. V was trimmed by 5 bases and J by 1 base, leaving 17 bases between them. CDR1 and CDR2 (germline): GTSNPN, SVGIG (reference sequence). The CDR3 has 15 amino acids.

This clone occurred a few times. The V gene is TRBV4-3, the J gene TRBJ1-3; a weak D match, TRBD1 (5 bases). Trimming pared 2 bases from V and 2 bases from J, leaving 7 bases between. Germline V gene data show CDR1 as LGHNA and CDR2 as YSLEER. This CDR3 has 14 residues. CDR3 DNA: TGCGCCAGCAGCCAACAAGGGGCTGGAAACACCATATATTTT. Its protein product is CASSQQGAGNTIYF.

The gene calls are TRBV7-8 and TRBJ2-3, with 8 bases lining up with TRBD1. V shed 5 bases, J shed 0 bases, and the junction held 7 bases outside the gene matches. The CDR3 runs to 16 residues. The germline CDR1 and CDR2 sequences are SGHVS and FQNEAQ. For the CDR3, the DNA is TGTGCCAGCAGCGGAGGACAGGGTCGGAGCACAGATACGCAGTATTTT. It specifies CASSGGQGRSTDTQYF.

This clone was detected a few times. The gene calls are TRBV19 and TRBJ2-2, with 10 bases fitting TRBD2. Germline CDR1 LNHDA, CDR2 SQIVND (reference sequence). V lost 6 bases, J lost 4 bases, and 2 bases stayed unmatched. There are 14 residues in the CDR3. The CDR3 DNA sequence: TGTGCCAGTAGACCTAGCGGGAGCACCGGGGAGCTGTTTTTT. It yields the protein CASRPSGSTGELFF.

This chain connects TRBV6-5 to TRBJ2-6; D is perhaps TRBD2 (5 bases). There are 14 residues in the CDR3. Germline V gene lookup returns CDR1 MNHEY and CDR2 SVGAGI. The germline V and J ends were trimmed by 6 bases and 0 bases, with 6 bases remaining between them. The CDR3 protein is CASSGVSGANVLTF. CDR3 nucleotides: TGTGCCAGCAGCGGGGTCTCTGGGGCCAACGTCCTGACTTTC.

This sequence joins TRBV5-1 and TRBJ1-1; 7 bases are shared with TRBD1. The trim removed 4 bases at V and 4 bases at J, leaving 10 bases unmatched. This CDR3 is 15 amino acids long. Germline CDR1 SGHRS, CDR2 YFSETQ. CDR3 amino acids: CASSRPDRVGTEAFF. The CDR3 bases are TGCGCCAGCAGCCGACCCGACAGGGTCGGCACTGAAGCTTTCTTT.

V usage is TRBV2 and J usage is TRBJ2-1; 9 nucleotides match TRBD1. The CDR3 spans 13 residues. From germline, CDR1 is SNHLY and CDR2 FYNNEI. V shed 5 bases, J shed 8 bases, and the junction held 4 bases outside the gene matches. CDR3 protein: CASSRGTGHEQFF. CDR3 coding DNA: TGTGCCAGCAGTAGGGGGACAGGGCATGAGCAGTTCTTC.